The T cell receptor (beta chain) described here comes from a study of response to subunit inactivated influenza vaccine. TCRdb re-derived calls from the RT-PCR reads in MiXCR, one entry per CDR3 protein. The sample contains about 520,000 distinct CDR3 sequences, roughly 7.9% of which appear only once. This clonotype was detected a few times. The V gene's germline CDR1 is SGHRS and CDR2 YFSETQ. V was trimmed by 6 bases and J by 4 bases, leaving 16 bases between them. The CDR3 has 14 amino acids. The rearrangement uses TRBV5-1 and TRBJ2-5, with no clear D. The sequence was obtained from a man in his fifties or sixties who received an inactivated influenza vaccine. The sequencing used PBMCs from blood, collected 23 months after vaccination. CDR3 loop: CASIPGPPVETQYF. In nucleotides, the CDR3 is TGCGCCAGCATCCCGGGCCCTCCCGTAGAGACCCAGTACTTC.